One and the same sample provided the 2 T cell receptor beta chains below, sequenced in a study of blood T cell repertoires in COVID-19. The data were produced by immunoSEQ multiplex PCR, yet TCRdb's version contains in-frame clones alone and is incomplete. The sample lists over 200,000 clones, around 80% occurring once. Sequencing was done on a sample of peripheral blood. The receptors were gathered from an elderly man with acute or convalescent COVID-19.

This chain uses TRBV30 with TRBJ2-1; D remains ambiguous. V lost 7 bases and J lost 0, with 10 bases in between. Germline CDR1 reads GTSNPN; CDR2 reads SVGIG (reference sequence). The CDR3 length is 13 residues. The CDR3 protein is CASPRSSYNEQFF. Written as DNA, the CDR3 is TGTGCCTCCCCTCGGAGCTCCTACAATGAGCAGTTCTTC.

The chain carries TRBV7-9 and TRBJ2-1; 8 bases agree with TRBD2. The CDR3 has 17 amino acids. Germline assignment: CDR1 SEHNR and CDR2 FQNEAQ (reference sequence). The ends lost 3 bases at V and 8 bases at J; junction bases unmatched: 15. The CDR3 protein is CASSLGGFSGRTDEQFF. As DNA, the CDR3 is TGTGCCAGCAGCTTGGGAGGGTTCAGCGGGAGAACGGATGAGCAGTTCTTC. Full variable domain (outside the CDR3, taken from reference TRBV7-9 and TRBJ2-1): DTGVSQNPRHKITKRGQNVTFRCDPISEHNRLYWYRQTLGQGPEFLTYFQNEAQLEKSRLLSDRFSAERPKGSFSTLEIQRTEQGDSAMYLCASSLGGFSGRTDEQFFGPGTRLTVL.